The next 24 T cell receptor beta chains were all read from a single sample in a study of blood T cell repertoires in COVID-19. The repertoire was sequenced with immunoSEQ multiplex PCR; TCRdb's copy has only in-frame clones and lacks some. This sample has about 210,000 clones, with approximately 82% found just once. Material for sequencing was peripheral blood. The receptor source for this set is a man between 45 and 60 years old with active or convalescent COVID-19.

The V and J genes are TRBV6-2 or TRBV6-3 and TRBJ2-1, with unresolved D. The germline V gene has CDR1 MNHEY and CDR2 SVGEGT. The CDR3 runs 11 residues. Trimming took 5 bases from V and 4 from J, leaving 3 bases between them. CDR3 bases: TGTGCCAGCAGTCTTTACAATGAGCAGTTCTTC. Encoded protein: CASSLYNEQFF.

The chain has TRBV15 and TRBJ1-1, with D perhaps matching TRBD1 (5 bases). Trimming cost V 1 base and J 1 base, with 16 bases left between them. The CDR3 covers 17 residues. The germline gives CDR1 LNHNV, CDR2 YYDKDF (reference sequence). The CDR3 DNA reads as TGTGCCACCAGCAGAGCCTCCCCGGATACAGGGAACACTGAAGCTTTCTTT. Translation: CATSRASPDTGNTEAFF.

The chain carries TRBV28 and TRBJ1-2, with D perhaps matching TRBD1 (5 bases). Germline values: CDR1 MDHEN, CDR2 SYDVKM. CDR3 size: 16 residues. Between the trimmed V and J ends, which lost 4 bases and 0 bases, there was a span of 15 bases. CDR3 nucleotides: TGTGCCAGCAGTTCTCAAGGGACTCCAGCTAACTATGGCTACACCTTC. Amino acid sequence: CASSSQGTPANYGYTF.

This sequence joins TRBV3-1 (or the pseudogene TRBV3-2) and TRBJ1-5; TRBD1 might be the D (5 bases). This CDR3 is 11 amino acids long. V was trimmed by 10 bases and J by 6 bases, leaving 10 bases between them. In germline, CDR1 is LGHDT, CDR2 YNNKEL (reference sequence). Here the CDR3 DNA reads TGTGCCACTAGAGACAGTCAGCCCCAGCATTTT. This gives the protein CATRDSQPQHF.

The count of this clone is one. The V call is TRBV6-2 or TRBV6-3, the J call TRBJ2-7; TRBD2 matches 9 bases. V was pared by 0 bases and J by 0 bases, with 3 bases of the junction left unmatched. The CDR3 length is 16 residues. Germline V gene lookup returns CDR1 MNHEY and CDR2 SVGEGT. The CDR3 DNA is TGTGCCAGCAGTTACTCGAGCGGGGGGAACTCCTACGAGCAGTACGTC. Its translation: CASSYSSGGNSYEQYV.

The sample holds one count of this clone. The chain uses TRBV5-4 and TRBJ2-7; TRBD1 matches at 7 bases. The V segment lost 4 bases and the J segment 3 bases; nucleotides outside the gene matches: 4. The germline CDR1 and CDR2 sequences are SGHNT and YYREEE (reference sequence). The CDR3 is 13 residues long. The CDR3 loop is CASSMGQNYEQYV. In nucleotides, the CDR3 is TGTGCCAGCAGCATGGGACAGAACTACGAGCAGTACGTC.

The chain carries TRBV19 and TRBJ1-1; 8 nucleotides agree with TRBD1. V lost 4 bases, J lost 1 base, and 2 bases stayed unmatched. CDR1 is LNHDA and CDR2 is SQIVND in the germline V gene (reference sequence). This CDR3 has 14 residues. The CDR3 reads CASSTQGANTEAFF. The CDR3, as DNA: TGTGCCAGTAGTACCCAGGGGGCGAACACTGAAGCTTTCTTT.

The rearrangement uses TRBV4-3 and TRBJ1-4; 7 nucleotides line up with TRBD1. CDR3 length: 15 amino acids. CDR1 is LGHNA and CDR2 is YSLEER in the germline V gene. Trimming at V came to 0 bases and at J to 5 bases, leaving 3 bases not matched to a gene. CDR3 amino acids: CASSQEGQPNEKLFF. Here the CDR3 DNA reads TGCGCCAGCAGCCAAGAGGGACAGCCAAATGAAAAACTGTTTTTT.

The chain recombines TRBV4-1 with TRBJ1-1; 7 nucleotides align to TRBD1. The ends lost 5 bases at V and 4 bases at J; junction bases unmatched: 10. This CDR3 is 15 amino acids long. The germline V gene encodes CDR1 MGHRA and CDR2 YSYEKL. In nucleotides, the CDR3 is TGCGCCAGCAGCAAGGGGACAGCCATGGGCACTGAAGCTTTCTTT. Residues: CASSKGTAMGTEAFF.

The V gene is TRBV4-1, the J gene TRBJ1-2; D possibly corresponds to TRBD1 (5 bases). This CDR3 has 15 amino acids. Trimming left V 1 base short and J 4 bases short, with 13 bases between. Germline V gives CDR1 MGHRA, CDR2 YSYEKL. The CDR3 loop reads CASSQGRGPPYGYTF. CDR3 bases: TGCGCCAGCAGCCAAGGGAGGGGCCCTCCCTATGGCTACACCTTC.

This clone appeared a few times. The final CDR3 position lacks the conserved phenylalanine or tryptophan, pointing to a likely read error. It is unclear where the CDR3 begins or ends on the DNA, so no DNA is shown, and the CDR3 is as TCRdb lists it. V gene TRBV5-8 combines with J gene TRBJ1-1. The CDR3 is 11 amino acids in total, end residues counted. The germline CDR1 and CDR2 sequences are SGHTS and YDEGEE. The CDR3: CASSLEEARFG.

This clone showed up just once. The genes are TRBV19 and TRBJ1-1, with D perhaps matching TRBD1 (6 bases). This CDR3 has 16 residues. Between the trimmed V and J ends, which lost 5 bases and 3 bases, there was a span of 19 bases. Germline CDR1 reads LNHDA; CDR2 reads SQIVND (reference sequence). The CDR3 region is CASSHTTTGIDTEAFF. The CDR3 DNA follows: TGTGCCAGTAGTCATACCACCACAGGGATTGACACTGAAGCTTTCTTT.

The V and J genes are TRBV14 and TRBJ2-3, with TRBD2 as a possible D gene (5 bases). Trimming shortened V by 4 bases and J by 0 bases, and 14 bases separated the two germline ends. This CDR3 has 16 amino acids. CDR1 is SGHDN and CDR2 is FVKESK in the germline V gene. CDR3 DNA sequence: TGTGCCAGCAGCCCGTCAGACTACCCTAGCACAGATACGCAGTATTTT. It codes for CASSPSDYPSTDTQYF.

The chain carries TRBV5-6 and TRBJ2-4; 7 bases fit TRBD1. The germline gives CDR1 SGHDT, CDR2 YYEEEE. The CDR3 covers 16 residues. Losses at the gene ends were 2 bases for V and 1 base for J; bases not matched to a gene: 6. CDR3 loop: CASSFRQGRAKNIQYF. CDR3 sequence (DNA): TGTGCCAGCAGCTTCAGACAGGGTCGGGCCAAAAACATTCAGTACTTC.

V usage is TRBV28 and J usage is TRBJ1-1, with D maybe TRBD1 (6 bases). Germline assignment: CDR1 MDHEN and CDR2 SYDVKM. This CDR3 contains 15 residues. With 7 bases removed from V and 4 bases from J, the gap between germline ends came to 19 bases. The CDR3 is CASTDGRGGGTEAFF. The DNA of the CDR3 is TGTGCCAGCACCGATGGGAGGGGAGGGGGCACTGAAGCTTTCTTT.

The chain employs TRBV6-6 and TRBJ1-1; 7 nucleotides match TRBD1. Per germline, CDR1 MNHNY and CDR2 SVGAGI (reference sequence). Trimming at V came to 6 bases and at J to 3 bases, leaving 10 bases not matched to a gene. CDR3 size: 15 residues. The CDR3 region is CASSRRQGMDTEAFF. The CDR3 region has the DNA TGTGCCAGCAGCCGACGACAGGGTATGGACACTGAAGCTTTCTTT.

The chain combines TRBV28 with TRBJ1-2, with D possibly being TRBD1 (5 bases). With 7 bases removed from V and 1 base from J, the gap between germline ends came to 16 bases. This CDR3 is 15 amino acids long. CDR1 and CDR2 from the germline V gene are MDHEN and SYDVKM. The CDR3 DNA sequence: TGTGCCAGCAATGGGGGACTGGATTTTAACTATGGCTACACCTTC. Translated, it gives CASNGGLDFNYGYTF.

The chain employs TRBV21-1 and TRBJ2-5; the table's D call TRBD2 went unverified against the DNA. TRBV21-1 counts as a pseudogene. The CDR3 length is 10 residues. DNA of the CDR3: TGTGCCAGCAGCCGGGAGACCCAGTACTTC. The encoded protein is CASSRETQYF.

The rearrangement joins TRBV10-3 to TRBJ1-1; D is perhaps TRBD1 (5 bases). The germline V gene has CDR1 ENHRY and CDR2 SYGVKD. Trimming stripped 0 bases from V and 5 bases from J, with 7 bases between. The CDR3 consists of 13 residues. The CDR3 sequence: CAISESSGTEAFF. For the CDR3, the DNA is TGTGCCATCAGTGAGTCCTCAGGGACTGAAGCTTTCTTT.

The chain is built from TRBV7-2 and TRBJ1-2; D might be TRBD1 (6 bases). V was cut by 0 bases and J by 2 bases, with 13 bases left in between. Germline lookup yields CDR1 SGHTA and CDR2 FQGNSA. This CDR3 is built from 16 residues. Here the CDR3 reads CASSLAERTENYGYTF. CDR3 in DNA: TGTGCCAGCAGCTTAGCGGAAAGGACAGAGAACTATGGCTACACCTTC.

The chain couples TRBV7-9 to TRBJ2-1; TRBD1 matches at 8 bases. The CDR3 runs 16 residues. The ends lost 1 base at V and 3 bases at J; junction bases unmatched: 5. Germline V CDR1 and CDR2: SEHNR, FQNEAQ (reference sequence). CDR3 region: CASSLGSGQGYNEQFF. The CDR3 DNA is TGTGCCAGCAGCTTAGGTTCTGGACAGGGCTACAATGAGCAGTTCTTC.

The CDR3 DNA is TGTGCCAGCAGCCTCGGACAGGAAGCTTTCTTT. Protein sequence: CASSLGQEAFF. The gene calls are TRBV5-4 and TRBJ1-1; D is possibly TRBD1 (6 bases). V was clipped by 4 bases and J by 8 bases, with 9 bases between them. The germline V gene has CDR1 SGHNT and CDR2 YYREEE (reference sequence). The CDR3 totals 11 residues.

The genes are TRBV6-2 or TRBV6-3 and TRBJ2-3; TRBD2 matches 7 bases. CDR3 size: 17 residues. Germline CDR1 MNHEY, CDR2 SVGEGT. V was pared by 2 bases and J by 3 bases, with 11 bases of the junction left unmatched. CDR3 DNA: TGTGCCAGCAGTTACGTTCAGGGAGGGGTATGGACAGATACGCAGTATTTT. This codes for CASSYVQGGVWTDTQYF.

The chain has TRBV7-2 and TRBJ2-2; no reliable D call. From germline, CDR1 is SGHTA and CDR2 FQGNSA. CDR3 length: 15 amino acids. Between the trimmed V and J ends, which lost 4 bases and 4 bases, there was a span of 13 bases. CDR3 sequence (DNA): TGTGCCAGCAGCTCATTCCCACTGGTCACCGGGGAGCTGTTTTTT. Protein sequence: CASSSFPLVTGELFF.